The entry below gives a single T cell receptor beta chain sequence along with its context. Its antigen is unidentified. This entry belongs to a study of T cell responses to AZD1222 COVID-19 vaccine. Broader study findings: It was only after the peak T cell response that any repertoires were sampled.

Profiled with immunoSEQ multiplex PCR; TCRdb holds only in-frame clones, not every one. The sample holds approximately 180,000 clones, around 92% seen once. This specimen was peripheral blood, taken on day 0 of AZD1222 vaccination. The sequence was collected from an adult in good health.

CDR3 in DNA: TGTGCCAGCGTATCGGACGGGAGGACTGAAGCTTTCTTT. Its translation is CASVSDGRTEAFF. This chain uses TRBV28 with TRBJ1-1; the D is unclear. Trimming pared 8 bases from V and 5 bases from J, leaving 15 bases between. Per germline, CDR1 MDHEN and CDR2 SYDVKM. CDR3 length: 13 residues.